The clone carrying this T cell receptor beta chain is a singleton in its sample. Assay: immunoSEQ multiplex PCR; the TCRdb copy retains only in-frame clones and omits some. This table holds about 82,000 clones, approximately 86% found once. The data were taken from a study of siplizumab effects on memory and regulatory T cells. Trimming took 6 bases from V and 3 from J; bases not matched to a gene: 1. Germline values: CDR1 ENHRY, CDR2 SYGVKD. The CDR3 spans 13 residues. This TCR came from a human donor in good health. Specimen: Tregs sorted from blood. The rearrangement links TRBV10-3 to TRBJ1-1, with 10 bases that match TRBD1. In DNA form, the CDR3 reads TGTGCCATCAGGGGGACAGGGGACACTGAAGCTTTCTTT. Encoded protein: CAIRGTGDTEAFF.